These 32 T cell receptor beta chains originate from one sample sequenced in a study of OX40 agonist ivuxolimab in advanced cancers. Measured with immunoSEQ multiplex PCR; TCRdb has only the in-frame clones, and not every one. The sample has about 53,000 clones, roughly 77% seen once. Sequenced material: CD4+ or CD8+ T cells sorted from blood, taken in a trial of the OX40 agonist ivuxolimab. The receptor source for this set is an adult with an advanced solid tumor such as melanoma, head and neck, liver or kidney cancer.

In nucleotides, the CDR3 is TGTGCCATCAGTGCCCCCCGGGGGGGATCGCAAGAGACCCAGTACTTC. This encodes CAISAPRGGSQETQYF. The chain combines TRBV10-3 with TRBJ2-5, with 8 nucleotides matching TRBD2. Germline values: CDR1 ENHRY, CDR2 SYGVKD. The J segment lost 2 bases and the V segment lost 4 bases, leaving 9 bases of the junction unmatched. The CDR3 consists of 16 residues.

The chain joins TRBV7-5 to TRBJ1-5; the listed D gene, TRBD1, was not tested against the DNA. TRBV7-5 is tagged as a pseudogene. This CDR3 has 21 amino acids. CDR3 in DNA: TGTGCCAGAAGCCCAAAACTTAGACAGGGGGCGCACGCCAAGGGGGATAAGCCCCAGCATTTT. This encodes CARSPKLRQGAHAKGDKPQHF.

This clone was counted a few times. The rearrangement joins TRBV7-6 to TRBJ2-7; TRBD1 might be the D (6 bases). The ends were cut back, 3 bases at V and 0 bases at J, with 9 bases in the middle. The CDR3 covers 14 residues. Germline CDR1 reads SGHVS; CDR2 reads FNYEAQ. For the CDR3, the DNA is TGTGCCAGCAGCTTTGGACAGTACTCCTACGAGCAGTACTTC. It yields the protein CASSFGQYSYEQYF. Using reference TRBV7-6 and TRBJ2-7 for the parts outside the CDR3, the full variable domain is GAGVSQSPRYKVTKRGQDVALRCDPISGHVSLYWYRQALGQGPEFLTYFNYEAQQDKSGLPNDRFSAERPEGSISTLTIQRTEQRDSAMYRCASSFGQYSYEQYFGPGTRLTVT.

This clone has ten or more counts. V and J are TRBV4-1 and TRBJ2-7, with TRBD2 identical over 10 bases. V gave up 0 bases and J gave up 5 bases; unmatched junction bases: 7. The germline CDR1 and CDR2 sequences are MGHRA and YSYEKL. The CDR3 spans 16 residues. The CDR3 protein is CASSQDRLAGDNEQYF. CDR3 nucleotides: TGCGCCAGCAGCCAAGATCGGCTAGCGGGAGACAACGAGCAGTACTTC.

The V and J genes are TRBV18 and TRBJ2-5; D gene ambiguous. Trimming left V 0 bases short and J 4 bases short, with 18 bases between. From germline, CDR1 is KGHSH and CDR2 LQKENI. This CDR3 contains 17 residues. As DNA, the CDR3 is TGTGCCAGCTCACCACCGAAACTCCGGAAACCAGGAGAGACCCAGTACTTC. Amino acid sequence: CASSPPKLRKPGETQYF.

The rearrangement joins TRBV7-6 to TRBJ2-2, with 7 bases aligning to TRBD1. CDR3 size: 16 residues. Germline V lookup: CDR1 SGHVS, CDR2 FNYEAQ. V was pared by 5 bases and J by 4 bases, with 10 bases of the junction left unmatched. CDR3 sequence (DNA): TGTGCCAGCAGCCAGCTGGGACAGTCTGCCACCGGGGAGCTGTTTTTT. Its translation is CASSQLGQSATGELFF.

The rearrangement uses TRBV7-8 and TRBJ2-7; 11 bases match TRBD1. Germline loops: CDR1 SGHVS, CDR2 FQNEAQ. This CDR3 region has 16 residues. The J segment lost 6 bases and the V segment lost 5 bases, leaving 12 bases of the junction unmatched. CDR3 loop: CASSPTLAGTGGEQYF. The DNA for the CDR3 is TGTGCCAGCAGCCCTACCTTGGCCGGGACAGGGGGCGAGCAGTACTTC.

V and J are TRBV19 and TRBJ2-2; 8 bases align to TRBD2. The trim removed 3 bases at V and 3 bases at J, leaving 6 bases unmatched. Germline values: CDR1 LNHDA, CDR2 SQIVND (reference sequence). This CDR3 is built from 16 residues. In nucleotides, the CDR3 is TGTGCCAGTAGTATGTTAGCGGGGACCTACACCGGGGAGCTGTTTTTT. Amino acids: CASSMLAGTYTGELFF.

V and J are TRBV6-6 and TRBJ2-7; 11 nucleotides match TRBD2. The V gene end was trimmed by 4 bases and the J gene end by 2 bases; junction bases not matched to a gene: 7. Germline lookup yields CDR1 MNHNY and CDR2 SVGAGI (reference sequence). The CDR3 covers 16 residues. The CDR3: CASSFPSGRNTYEQYF. The CDR3 DNA reads as TGTGCCAGCAGTTTCCCTAGCGGGAGGAACACCTACGAGCAGTACTTC.

The chain carries TRBV5-1 and TRBJ2-7; D is undetermined. V shed 4 bases and J shed 2 bases, with 19 bases lying between them. There are 16 residues in the CDR3. Looked up from germline, CDR1 is SGHRS and CDR2 is YFSETQ. CDR3 in DNA: TGCGCCAGCAGCCCGGGCGAATACAGCCAAGCCTACGAGCAGTACTTC. It yields the protein CASSPGEYSQAYEQYF.

The V call is TRBV29-1, the J call TRBJ1-1; 7 bases align to TRBD1. The CDR3 is 17 amino acids. V shed 1 base, J shed 5 bases, and the junction held 16 bases outside the gene matches. Germline assignment: CDR1 SQVTM and CDR2 ANQGSEA. The chain's CDR3 is CSVEGGTVNALWTEAFF. CDR3 bases: TGCAGCGTTGAAGGAGGGACAGTAAACGCTCTGTGGACTGAAGCTTTCTTT.

The gene calls are TRBV7-6 and TRBJ2-5; D may be TRBD1 or TRBD2 (5 bases each). This CDR3 spans 13 amino acids. CDR1 is SGHVS and CDR2 is FNYEAQ in the germline V gene. The germline V and J ends were trimmed by 5 bases and 2 bases, with 9 bases remaining between them. CDR3 in amino acids: CASSKGRQETQYF. The CDR3 DNA follows: TGTGCCAGCAGCAAGGGACGTCAAGAGACCCAGTACTTC.

The chain joins TRBV5-1 to TRBJ2-5; maybe TRBD2 (6 bases). The V end lost 2 bases, the J end lost 2 bases, and 13 bases lay between the germline ends. CDR1 is SGHRS and CDR2 is YFSETQ in the germline V gene. This CDR3 is 15 amino acids long. In DNA, the CDR3 is TGCGCCAGCAGCTTCCAGCGGGCTCCTCAAGAGACCCAGTACTTC. It codes for CASSFQRAPQETQYF.

The rearrangement links TRBV6-5 to TRBJ2-3, with TRBD2 matching 11 bases. Looked up from germline, CDR1 is MNHEY and CDR2 is SVGAGI. Losses at the gene ends were 5 bases for V and 14 bases for J; bases not matched to a gene: 6. This CDR3 has 12 amino acids. For the CDR3, the DNA is TGTGCCAGCAGTGGGACTAGCGGCGGGACGTATTTT. This translates into CASSGTSGGTYF.

This clone was recorded only once. The chain couples TRBV9 to TRBJ2-7; D gene unclear. CDR1 is SGDLS, CDR2 YYNGEE, per germline. V lost 1 base to trimming and J lost 1 base, with 9 bases between them. The CDR3 extends over 14 amino acids. CDR3 DNA sequence: TGTGCCAGCAGCGTAAGACTGTTTTCCTACGAGCAGTACTTC. This sequence encodes CASSVRLFSYEQYF.

The CDR3 protein is CASSKEQGAGDYGYTF. The CDR3 region has the DNA TGTGCCAGCAGTAAGGAACAGGGGGCTGGGGACTATGGCTACACCTTC. The chain uses TRBV27 and TRBJ1-2; 9 positions agree with TRBD1. The CDR3 runs 16 residues. J gave up 3 bases and V 5 bases, and 10 bases lay outside the gene matches. Germline CDR1 MNHEY, CDR2 SMNVEV (reference sequence).

V and J are TRBV28 and TRBJ1-5, with 8 bases lining up with TRBD1. Germline CDR1 is MDHEN and CDR2 is SYDVKM. Losses at the gene ends were 2 bases for V and 5 bases for J; bases not matched to a gene: 8. The CDR3 consists of 16 residues. CDR3 amino acids: CASSLPRRGRDQPQHF. CDR3 DNA sequence: TGTGCCAGCAGTTTACCCCGCAGGGGGCGGGATCAGCCCCAGCATTTT. The full variable domain, its missing parts supplied by reference TRBV28 and TRBJ1-5, is DVKVTQSSRYLVKRTGEKVFLECVQDMDHENMFWYRQDPGLGLRLIYFSYDVKMKEKGDIPEGYSVSREKKERFSLILESASTNQTSMYLCASSLPRRGRDQPQHFGDGTRLSIL.

This clone showed up just once. The V gene is TRBV6-5, the J gene TRBJ2-1; the match to TRBD2 covers 7 bases. The germline V gene has CDR1 MNHEY and CDR2 SVGAGI. The CDR3 has 15 residues. The V gene end was trimmed by 8 bases and the J gene end by 2 bases; junction bases not matched to a gene: 9. The CDR3 sequence: CASLDPGGAYNEQFF. The CDR3 nucleotides read TGTGCCAGCCTTGACCCGGGGGGAGCCTACAATGAGCAGTTCTTC.

The chain employs TRBV30 and TRBJ1-2, with 7 bases lining up with TRBD1. The CDR3 extends over 15 amino acids. V lost 3 bases to trimming and J lost 1 base; unmatched junction nucleotides: 8. CDR1 and CDR2 (germline): GTSNPN, SVGIG (reference sequence). The CDR3 DNA sequence: TGTGCCTGGAGGCGACAGGGCCTTGGTAACTATGGCTACACCTTC. Protein sequence: CAWRRQGLGNYGYTF.

This rearrangement joins TRBV18 to TRBJ2-5, with TRBD2 as a possible D gene (5 bases). V was cut by 0 bases and J by 5 bases, with 10 bases left in between. Germline values: CDR1 KGHSH, CDR2 LQKENI. There are 14 residues in the CDR3. This CDR3 reads CASSPPASRETQYF. The CDR3 bases are TGTGCCAGCTCACCACCCGCTAGCCGGGAGACCCAGTACTTC.

V is TRBV7-9 and J is TRBJ2-2; TRBD1 matches 7 bases. The length of the CDR3 is 15 residues. CDR1 is SEHNR and CDR2 is FQNEAQ in the germline V gene (reference sequence). The J segment lost 3 bases and the V segment lost 2 bases, leaving 3 bases of the junction unmatched. The CDR3 spells CASSLRQGYTGELFF. The CDR3 DNA is TGTGCCAGCAGCTTAAGACAGGGCTACACCGGGGAGCTGTTTTTT.

This clone turned up a few times. The chain carries TRBV9 and TRBJ1-1; D uncertain. Germline lookup yields CDR1 SGDLS and CDR2 YYNGEE. The length of the CDR3 is 14 residues. The V end lost 0 bases, the J end lost 1 base, and 7 bases lay between the germline ends. The CDR3 DNA reads as TGTGCCAGCAGCGTAGAGCCAACGAACACTGAAGCTTTCTTT. It is translated as CASSVEPTNTEAFF.

The chain has TRBV5-1 and TRBJ2-1, with 10 bases matching TRBD2. This CDR3 is 15 amino acids long. Germline V CDR1 and CDR2: SGHRS, YFSETQ. Trimming removed 0 bases from V and 8 bases from J; junction bases left unmatched: 5. Here the CDR3 reads CASSLESSGRHEQFF. CDR3 coding DNA: TGCGCCAGCAGCTTGGAGTCTAGCGGGAGACATGAGCAGTTCTTC.

The rearrangement joins TRBV11-2 to TRBJ2-4, with a possible D match to TRBD2 (5 bases). The CDR3 covers 14 residues. Per germline, CDR1 SGHAT and CDR2 FQNNGV. Trimming left V 8 bases short and J 10 bases short, with 21 bases between. CDR3: CASSWVSRGSIQYF. CDR3 DNA: TGTGCCAGCTCCTGGGTCTCCCGCGGGTCAATTCAGTACTTC. The whole variable domain, remainder taken from reference TRBV11-2 and TRBJ2-4, is EAGVAQSPRYKIIEKRQSVAFWCNPISGHATLYWYQQILGQGPKLLIQFQNNGVVDDSQLPKDRFSAERLKGVDSTLKIQPAKLEDSAVYLCASSWVSRGSIQYFGAGTRLSVL.

The DNA for the CDR3 is TGCGCCAGCAGCTTACAGGTTACCGAGACCCAGTACTTC. Encoded protein: CASSLQVTETQYF. The V gene is TRBV5-1, the J gene TRBJ2-5, with D perhaps TRBD1 (5 bases). The V end lost 2 bases, the J end lost 5 bases, and 10 bases lay between the germline ends. The germline gives CDR1 SGHRS, CDR2 YFSETQ. The CDR3 loop spans 13 amino acids.

For this clone: Other DNA sequences in the same sample also yield this CDR3. This rearrangement joins TRBV30 to TRBJ2-3; 7 bases fit TRBD2. CDR1 and CDR2 (germline): GTSNPN, SVGIG (reference sequence). Trimming at V came to 0 bases and at J to 4 bases, leaving 4 bases not matched to a gene. The CDR3 consists of 14 residues. CDR3 DNA: TGTGCCTGGAGTGTGGGAGGGGATTCAGATACGCAGTATTTT. This translates into CAWSVGGDSDTQYF.

This chain links TRBV6-1 with TRBJ2-1, with TRBD2 matching 7 bases. The CDR3 extends over 16 amino acids. The germline V gene has CDR1 MNHNS and CDR2 SASEGT. The J segment lost 4 bases and the V segment lost 4 bases, leaving 10 bases of the junction unmatched. The CDR3, as DNA: TGTGCCAGCAGTGCCACGTATGGGACTATTTACAATGAGCAGTTCTTC. As protein: CASSATYGTIYNEQFF.

This chain connects TRBV11-2 to TRBJ2-5; possibly TRBD1 or TRBD2 for D (5 bases each). The germline V and J ends were trimmed by 5 bases and 7 bases, with 17 bases remaining between them. Germline lookup yields CDR1 SGHAT and CDR2 FQNNGV. The CDR3 consists of 14 residues. The CDR3 DNA reads as TGTGCCAGCAGCGAAGGGACGACCTGGGGGACCCAGTACTTC. Translating it yields CASSEGTTWGTQYF.

This chain connects TRBV11-2 to TRBJ2-1; 7 bases align to TRBD2. Per germline, CDR1 SGHAT and CDR2 FQNNGV. Losses at the gene ends were 1 base for V and 3 bases for J; bases not matched to a gene: 0. This CDR3 has 14 amino acids. CDR3 in DNA: TGTGCCAGCAGCTTAGGGACTAGCTACAATGAGCAGTTCTTC. It encodes CASSLGTSYNEQFF.

This rearrangement joins TRBV5-1 to TRBJ1-6; TRBD1 matches 10 bases. The trim removed 5 bases at V and 8 bases at J, leaving 7 bases unmatched. The length of the CDR3 is 15 residues. The germline V gene encodes CDR1 SGHRS and CDR2 YFSETQ. The DNA of the CDR3 is TGCGCCAGCAGGGGGCCAGGACAGGGGGATTCACCCCTCCACTTT. Translated, it gives CASRGPGQGDSPLHF. Drawing the rest from reference TRBV5-1 and TRBJ1-6, the complete variable domain is KAGVTQTPRYLIKTRGQQVTLSCSPISGHRSVSWYQQTPGQGLQFLFEYFSETQRNKGNFPGRFSGRQFSNSRSEMNVSTLELGDSALYLCASRGPGQGDSPLHFGNGTRLTVT.

This clone occurred a few times. This chain connects TRBV6-1 to TRBJ2-7; D unresolved. This CDR3 has 12 residues. Germline values: CDR1 MNHNS, CDR2 SASEGT. V lost 3 bases and J 7 bases, leaving 10 bases between the germline ends. CDR3 sequence reads: CASSDMPFEQYF. The CDR3 bases are TGTGCCAGCAGTGACATGCCCTTTGAGCAGTACTTC.

This clone came up a few times. The chain joins TRBV30 to TRBJ1-5; no reliable D call. This CDR3 spans 13 amino acids. CDR1 is GTSNPN, CDR2 SVGIG, per germline (reference sequence). V was shortened by 0 bases and J by 5 bases, with 8 bases between the two germline ends. Here the CDR3 reads CAWSVAQDQPQHF. The CDR3 DNA sequence: TGTGCCTGGAGTGTAGCCCAGGATCAGCCCCAGCATTTT.